These T cell receptor beta chains were read from a single sample in a study of Graves' ophthalmopathy and Graves' hyperthyroidism. MiXCR, run by TCRdb on the multiplex PCR reads, gives a single entry per CDR3 protein. The sample carries 350,000 to 400,000 distinct CDR3 sequences, 15% to 19% recorded once. The sample taken for sequencing was peripheral blood. These receptors all stem from a woman younger than 30 with stable Graves' hyperthyroidism. Each CDR3 is given with its conserved first and last residue. The D gene is left open where the match is weak. For some rows the clone size is stated as once, few or many, or as a class when expanded; others skip it.

V gene	J gene	CDR3 length	clone size	D gene	CDR3 protein	CDR3 DNA
TRBV29-1	TRBJ2-2	15	many	-	CSGWGAGTDTGELFF	TGCAGCGGATGGGGGGCAGGGACCGACACCGGGGAGCTGTTTTTT
TRBV6-5	TRBJ1-1	12	many	-	CASSYAREEAFF	TGTGCCAGCAGTTACGCGAGAGAAGAAGCTTTCTTT
TRBV7-8	TRBJ2-5	14	many	-	CASSVNIGQETQYF	TGTGCCAGCAGCGTCAACATTGGGCAAGAGACCCAGTACTTC
TRBV6-1	TRBJ2-7	18	-	-	CASSAESRPFSPYYEQYF	TGTGCCAGCAGTGCGGAATCGAGGCCTTTCAGCCCCTACTACGAGCAGTACTTC
TRBV11-3	TRBJ2-7	12	many	-	CASSSHIYEQYF	TGTGCCAGCAGCTCTCATATCTACGAGCAGTACTTC
TRBV6-1	TRBJ2-4	11	-	-	CASSTTGWAYF	TGTGCCAGCAGCACAACAGGGTGGGCGTACTTC
TRBV12-3/TRBV12-4	TRBJ2-5	14	many	-	CASRHQAPGETQYF	TGTGCCAGCAGACACCAGGCCCCCGGAGAGACCCAGTACTTC
TRBV12-3/TRBV12-4	TRBJ2-3	13	-	-	CASSFQTSDTQYF	TGTGCCAGCAGTTTTCAAACGTCGGATACGCAGTATTTT
TRBV25-1	TRBJ2-7	15	-	-	CASSGNPGIGYEQYF	TGTGCCAGCAGTGGCAACCCAGGGATTGGCTACGAGCAGTACTTC
TRBV7-6	TRBJ1-3	15	many	TRBD1	CASSLAQDRGNTIYF	TGTGCCAGCAGCTTAGCGCAAGACAGGGGGAACACCATATATTTT
TRBV4-2	TRBJ1-6	14	few	-	CASSQGHFGGPLHF	TGTGCCAGCAGCCAAGGGCATTTTGGGGGCCCCCTCCACTTT
TRBV6-1	TRBJ2-2	14	-	TRBD1	CASLDRGNTGELFF	TGTGCCAGCCTCGACAGGGGAAACACCGGGGAGCTGTTTTTT
TRBV2	TRBJ1-6	11	many	-	CASGENSPLHF	TGTGCCAGCGGGGAGAATTCACCCCTCCACTTT
TRBV11-2	TRBJ1-6	15	-	TRBD1	CASSRQGYYDSPLHF	TGTGCCAGCAGCCGACAGGGTTACTATGATTCACCCCTCCACTTT
TRBV20-1	TRBJ1-2	15	many	-	CSAMPLEVSKYGYTF	TGCAGTGCCATGCCTCTTGAGGTTTCCAAGTATGGCTACACCTTC
TRBV20-1	TRBJ2-6	15	few	TRBD2	CSARRGGAGANVLTF	TGCAGTGCCCGCCGGGGGGGCGCTGGGGCCAACGTCCTGACTTTC
TRBV7-2	TRBJ2-7	13	many	-	CASSSPHNYEQYF	TGTGCCAGCAGCTCCCCCCACAACTACGAGCAGTACTTC
TRBV7-8	TRBJ1-3	14	-	-	CACSPGVPRNTIYF	TGTGCCTGCAGCCCCGGGGTCCCGAGAAACACCATATATTTT
TRBV11-3	TRBJ2-2	14	-	-	CASSFDYFTGELFF	TGTGCCAGCAGCTTTGACTATTTCACCGGGGAGCTGTTTTTT
TRBV6-1	TRBJ2-7	13	-	-	CASSETESYEQYF	TGTGCCAGCAGTGAAACAGAGTCCTACGAGCAGTACTTC
TRBV7-2	TRBJ2-4	13	-	-	CASNTGGRDIQYF	TGTGCCAGCAACACGGGGGGCCGGGACATTCAGTACTTC
TRBV28	TRBJ1-1	15	many	-	CASSLLPGGSPEAFF	TGTGCCAGCAGCCTACTACCGGGAGGGTCACCTGAAGCTTTCTTT
TRBV19	TRBJ1-5	15	many	-	CASSSGPTGSQPQHF	TGTGCCAGTAGTTCTGGTCCGACGGGGAGTCAGCCCCAGCATTTT
TRBV3-1	TRBJ2-6	13	many	-	CASIMSGANVLTF	TGTGCCAGCATTATGTCTGGGGCCAACGTCCTGACTTTC
TRBV9	TRBJ1-2	15	many	-	CASSPRPGLNYGYTF	TGTGCCAGCAGTCCTCGTCCGGGTTTGAACTATGGCTACACCTTC
TRBV4-1	TRBJ1-1	14	many	-	CASRIRQLNTEAFF	TGCGCCAGCAGGATACGACAGCTGAACACTGAAGCTTTCTTT
TRBV5-6	TRBJ1-1	16	-	-	CASSWTAGTRNTEAFF	TGTGCCAGCAGCTGGACCGCAGGGACCCGAAACACTGAAGCTTTCTTT
TRBV24-1	TRBJ2-5	16	-	TRBD1	CATSVGQGVFQETQYF	TGTGCCACCAGTGTTGGACAGGGGGTGTTTCAAGAGACCCAGTACTTC
TRBV6-2/TRBV6-3	TRBJ1-2	14	many	-	CASSTLGQSYGYTF	TGTGCCAGCAGTACCCTGGGACAATCCTATGGCTACACCTTC
TRBV20-1	TRBJ1-1	16	few	-	CSAIPPGGGGRTEAFF	TGCAGTGCTATCCCGCCCGGTGGGGGCGGGCGAACTGAAGCTTTCTTT
TRBV12-5	TRBJ2-4	18	many	-	CASGFTTVRGPAKNIQYF	TGTGCTAGTGGTTTTACGACAGTACGGGGGCCGGCCAAAAACATTCAGTACTTC
TRBV12-3/TRBV12-4	TRBJ1-2	14	-	-	CASRDSGFNYGYTF	TGTGCCAGCAGGGACAGCGGTTTTAACTATGGCTACACCTTC
TRBV15	TRBJ1-6	15	-	-	CATSRARGTGSPLHF	TGTGCCACCAGCAGAGCTCGAGGGACTGGATCACCCCTCCACTTT
TRBV29-1	TRBJ1-2	12	many	TRBD1	CSVGNRGGGYTF	TGCAGCGTGGGGAACAGGGGAGGTGGCTACACCTTC
TRBV6-1	TRBJ1-1	14	few	-	CASLLPGGPTEAFF	TGTGCCAGCCTACTCCCGGGGGGTCCTACTGAAGCTTTCTTT
TRBV6-1	TRBJ1-1	12	many	-	CASSERYPEAFF	TGTGCCAGCAGTGAAAGGTACCCTGAAGCTTTCTTT
TRBV20-1	TRBJ1-2	13	many	TRBD1	CSAHLTGDYGYTF	TGCAGTGCCCACCTGACAGGGGACTATGGCTACACCTTC
TRBV5-1	TRBJ1-6	15	many	-	CASSLVGPVSSPLHF	TGCGCCAGCAGCTTGGTGGGCCCGGTTTCGTCACCCCTCCACTTT
TRBV19	TRBJ2-2	11	many	-	CASSTSGELFF	TGTGCCAGTAGTACGAGCGGGGAGCTGTTTTTT
TRBV6-1	TRBJ1-2	13	-	-	CASFFDNSWGYTF	TGTGCCAGCTTTTTCGACAATTCGTGGGGCTACACCTTC
TRBV6-5	TRBJ1-2	17	-	-	CASNLLPTAGGISGYTF	TGTGCCAGCAATCTACTCCCGACGGCGGGGGGCATTTCAGGCTACACCTTC
TRBV12-3/TRBV12-4	TRBJ1-1	14	many	-	CASRTVTMNTEAFF	TGTGCCAGCAGGACGGTTACAATGAACACTGAAGCTTTCTTT
TRBV12-3/TRBV12-4	TRBJ2-5	15	many	-	CASSLARAQGETQYF	TGTGCCAGCAGTTTAGCTCGGGCCCAAGGAGAGACCCAGTACTTC
TRBV7-3	TRBJ2-2	14	-	-	CASSLWRETGELFF	TGTGCCAGCAGCTTATGGCGCGAGACCGGGGAGCTGTTTTTT
TRBV2	TRBJ2-5	14	many	-	CASREGRAQETQYF	TGTGCCAGCAGAGAGGGCAGGGCCCAAGAGACCCAGTACTTC
TRBV7-8	TRBJ2-5	15	-	-	CASSLEGGLGETQYF	TGTGCCAGCAGCTTAGAGGGGGGGCTTGGAGAGACCCAGTACTTC
TRBV4-1	TRBJ1-2	16	few	TRBD1	CASSRPGQGERYGYTF	TGCGCCAGCAGCCGGCCGGGACAGGGGGAACGGTATGGCTACACCTTC
TRBV7-8	TRBJ2-7	15	large	-	CASSLRGESGYEQYF	TGTGCCAGCAGCTTAAGGGGGGAATCTGGGTACGAGCAGTACTTC
TRBV29-1	TRBJ1-2	14	many	-	CSVSDLLGMGGYTF	TGCAGCGTTTCGGACCTCCTGGGAATGGGTGGCTACACCTTC
TRBV20-1	TRBJ2-5	13	many	-	CSATPGGEETQYF	TGCAGTGCTACACCCGGGGGCGAAGAGACCCAGTACTTC
TRBV15	TRBJ1-1	13	few	-	CATSREQWTEAFF	TGTGCCACCAGCAGGGAACAGTGGACTGAAGCTTTCTTT
TRBV7-2	TRBJ2-5	17	many	TRBD2	CASSLARGSGSLETQYF	TGTGCCAGCAGCTTAGCCCGAGGTAGCGGGTCCTTGGAGACCCAGTACTTC
TRBV6-1	TRBJ1-2	14	many	TRBD1	CASIMTGTGSGYTF	TGTGCCAGCATCATGACCGGGACAGGGAGCGGCTACACCTTC
TRBV10-3	TRBJ1-3	15	many	TRBD1	CAIRKGQGDGNTIYF	TGTGCCATCAGGAAGGGACAGGGAGACGGAAACACCATATATTTT
TRBV7-2	TRBJ1-5	14	-	-	CASSPRGADQPQHF	TGTGCCAGCAGCCCCCGAGGGGCCGATCAGCCCCAGCATTTT